The 20 T cell receptor beta chains in this list originate from one sample, sequenced in a study of control samples from healthy donors and cancer patients. Produced via immunoSEQ multiplex PCR; TCRdb's table is partial and in-frame only. This sample has roughly 70,000 clones, with around 93% found just once. Sequenced input: blood. These TCRs come from a woman in her 30s in good health.

In its sample, this clone was seen once. The chain carries TRBV2 and TRBJ2-5; D is ambiguous. This CDR3 contains 14 residues. V gave up 0 bases and J gave up 5 bases, with 10 bases separating them. CDR1 is SNHLY, CDR2 FYNNEI, per germline. The CDR3 region is CASSEARNVETQYF. CDR3 sequence (DNA): TGTGCCAGCAGTGAAGCGAGGAATGTGGAGACCCAGTACTTC. Filled out from reference TRBV2 and TRBJ2-5, the complete variable domain reads EPEVTQTPSHQVTQMGQEVILRCVPISNHLYFYWYRQILGQKVEFLVSFYNNEISEKSEIFDDQFSVERPDGSNFTLKIRSTKLEDSAMYFCASSEARNVETQYFGPGTRLLVL.

As for this clone: An end of the junction differs from the germline gene, which may be a read error. The rearrangement uses TRBV12-3 or TRBV12-4 and TRBJ2-4; unclear D gene. This CDR3 region has 12 residues. CDR3 in amino acids: CASSLAKNIQYF. For the CDR3, the DNA is TGTGCCAGCAGTCTAGCCAAAAACATTCAGTACTTC.

A few counts support this clone. The V gene is TRBV3-1 (or the pseudogene TRBV3-2), the J gene TRBJ1-2, with TRBD1 as a possible D gene (6 bases). The germline CDR1 and CDR2 sequences are LGHDT and YNNKEL (reference sequence). This CDR3 has 15 amino acids. V shed 3 bases and J shed 6 bases, with 17 bases lying between them. CDR3: CASSQGITGFDGYTF. In DNA, the CDR3 is TGTGCCAGCAGCCAGGGAATAACAGGGTTTGATGGCTACACCTTC.

A single count supports this clone. This chain uses TRBV2 with TRBJ1-6, with 8 bases lining up with TRBD1. V lost 6 bases, J lost 8 bases, and 6 bases stayed unmatched. Germline V gene sequence: CDR1 SNHLY, CDR2 FYNNEI. The CDR3 totals 14 residues. In DNA form, the CDR3 reads TGTGCCAGCAGAGGGACAGGACCTTATTCACCCCTCCACTTT. This translates into CASRGTGPYSPLHF.

The J gene is TRBJ1-1, the V gene TRBV5-1; 7 bases are shared with TRBD1. This CDR3 comprises 18 residues. CDR1 is SGHRS, CDR2 YFSETQ, per germline. V shed 4 bases, J shed 0 bases, and the junction held 15 bases outside the gene matches. CDR3 sequence: CASSAPTGRPSMNTEAFF. The CDR3 DNA reads as TGCGCCAGCAGCGCTCCGACAGGGCGACCCTCTATGAACACTGAAGCTTTCTTT.

V usage is TRBV6-2 or TRBV6-3 and J usage is TRBJ1-2; no firm D call. Trimming shortened V by 4 bases and J by 5 bases, and 11 bases separated the two germline ends. Per the germline V gene, CDR1 is MNHEY and CDR2 is SVGEGT. There are 13 residues in the CDR3. The CDR3: CASSFTRIYGYTF. For the CDR3, the DNA is TGTGCCAGCAGTTTCACCAGGATTTATGGCTACACCTTC.

The genes are TRBV5-4 and TRBJ1-1; possible D gene TRBD1, 6 bases. Trimming shortened V by 0 bases and J by 3 bases, and 18 bases separated the two germline ends. CDR1 is SGHNT, CDR2 YYREEE, per germline (reference sequence). The CDR3 sequence is 17 residues long. The CDR3, as DNA: TGTGCCAGCAGCTTGGTATCGGGGGCGTTCTTACACACTGAAGCTTTCTTT. It specifies CASSLVSGAFLHTEAFF.

This sequence joins TRBV27 and TRBJ2-2; tentatively, D is TRBD1 (7 bases). Trimming took off 2 bases at V and 3 bases at J, with 16 bases between the two ends. CDR3 length: 17 amino acids. CDR1 is MNHEY and CDR2 is SMNVEV in the germline V gene (reference sequence). CDR3 sequence: CASSLTPGGIYTGELFF. The CDR3 nucleotides read TGTGCCAGCAGTTTAACCCCAGGGGGGATTTACACCGGGGAGCTGTTTTTT.

The chain is built from TRBV3-1 (or the pseudogene TRBV3-2) and TRBJ1-5; D unclear. Germline CDR1 and CDR2: LGHDT and YNNKEL (reference sequence). V lost 6 bases and J lost 3, with 12 bases in between. This CDR3 is 14 amino acids long. The CDR3 region is CASSLLGNNQPQHF. The CDR3 nucleotides read TGTGCCAGCAGTCTTTTGGGGAACAATCAGCCCCAGCATTTT.

This chain joins TRBV24-1 and TRBJ2-7; maybe TRBD2 (6 bases). Trimming removed 4 bases from V and 3 bases from J, with 12 bases in between. Per the germline V gene, CDR1 is KGHDR and CDR2 is SFDVKD. CDR3 length: 14 residues. In nucleotides, the CDR3 is TGTGCCACCAGTGAGGGGAGGACTCGCTACGAGCAGTACGTC. Amino acid sequence: CATSEGRTRYEQYV.

The chain employs TRBV5-6 and TRBJ2-6; D is perhaps TRBD1 (6 bases). CDR3 length: 15 amino acids. The V and J ends lost 4 bases and 1 base respectively, with 9 bases between them. In germline, CDR1 is SGHDT, CDR2 YYEEEE. CDR3 nucleotides: TGTGCCAGCAGCCCGAGGGGGTCTGGGGCCAACGTCCTGACTTTC. Its translation is CASSPRGSGANVLTF.

This rearrangement joins TRBV30 to TRBJ1-2; D unclear. The germline gives CDR1 GTSNPN, CDR2 SVGIG (reference sequence). Trimming left V 2 bases short and J 3 bases short, with 10 bases between. The CDR3 sequence is 13 residues long. CDR3 amino acids: CAWSPTVDYGYTF. CDR3 sequence (DNA): TGTGCCTGGAGTCCAACAGTTGACTATGGCTACACCTTC. The full variable domain, in which reference TRBV30 and TRBJ1-2 provide the parts outside the CDR3, is SQTIHQWPATLVQPVGSPLSLECTVEGTSNPNLYWYRQAAGRGLQLLFYSVGIGQISSEVPQNLSASRPQDRQFILSSKKLLLSDSGFYLCAWSPTVDYGYTFGSGTRLTVV.

This clone was recorded only once. This chain connects TRBV7-9 to TRBJ2-3, with D hard to call. In germline, CDR1 is SEHNR, CDR2 FQNEAQ (reference sequence). The CDR3 length is 12 residues. Trimming left V 1 base short and J 4 bases short, with 3 bases between. The CDR3 region is CASSLVADTQYF. CDR3 in DNA: TGTGCCAGCAGCTTAGTGGCAGATACGCAGTATTTT.

This clone was observed a single time. The V call is TRBV9, the J call TRBJ1-2; 11 positions match TRBD1. The CDR3 is 16 amino acids. CDR1 and CDR2 from the germline V gene are SGDLS and YYNGEE. Unmatched junction bases numbered 9, after V lost 4 bases and J lost 4 bases. The CDR3 reads CASSPDRGRDSYGYTF. CDR3 nucleotide sequence: TGTGCCAGCAGCCCGGACAGGGGGCGAGACTCCTATGGCTACACCTTC.

The chain recombines TRBV30 with TRBJ1-1; no definite D call. The CDR3 consists of 13 residues. Trimming pared 3 bases from V and 1 base from J, leaving 9 bases between. The germline V gene encodes CDR1 GTSNPN and CDR2 SVGIG (reference sequence). CDR3 sequence reads: CAWRDDPNTEAFF. CDR3 sequence (DNA): TGTGCCTGGAGGGACGACCCGAACACTGAAGCTTTCTTT.

The chain is built from TRBV5-1 and TRBJ2-3; 13 nucleotides align to TRBD2. From germline, CDR1 is SGHRS and CDR2 YFSETQ. Trimming removed 1 base from V and 4 bases from J; junction bases left unmatched: 3. CDR3 size: 16 residues. The CDR3 DNA sequence: TGCGCCAGCAGCTTGACTAGCGGGGGGGCAGCAGATACGCAGTATTTT. This sequence encodes CASSLTSGGAADTQYF.

The chain has TRBV25-1 and TRBJ1-1; weak D call: TRBD1 (5 bases). V was pared by 4 bases and J by 0 bases, with 15 bases between. Germline CDR1 and CDR2: MGHDK and SYGVNS. The CDR3 totals 16 residues. Here the CDR3 reads CASSAGVKGLNTEAFF. The DNA of the CDR3 is TGTGCCAGCAGTGCGGGGGTTAAGGGCCTGAACACTGAAGCTTTCTTT.

The chain links TRBV2 to TRBJ1-5; 7 bases align to TRBD1. The CDR3 loop spans 15 amino acids. The germline V gene encodes CDR1 SNHLY and CDR2 FYNNEI. The trim removed 6 bases at V and 4 bases at J, leaving 9 bases unmatched. The CDR3 region has the DNA TGTGCCAGCAGACCTGACAGGGTGGGAAATCAGCCCCAGCATTTT. As protein: CASRPDRVGNQPQHF.

The chain couples TRBV30 to TRBJ1-1; 7 nucleotides align to TRBD1. The V gene end was trimmed by 0 bases and the J gene end by 3 bases; junction bases not matched to a gene: 13. Germline V gene lookup returns CDR1 GTSNPN and CDR2 SVGIG (reference sequence). The CDR3 has 17 residues. Here the CDR3 reads CAWSVRRGSRGYTEAFF. CDR3 DNA: TGTGCCTGGAGTGTACGGCGGGGTTCCAGGGGGTACACTGAAGCTTTCTTT. Full variable domain (outside the CDR3, taken from reference TRBV30 and TRBJ1-1): SQTIHQWPATLVQPVGSPLSLECTVEGTSNPNLYWYRQAAGRGLQLLFYSVGIGQISSEVPQNLSASRPQDRQFILSSKKLLLSDSGFYLCAWSVRRGSRGYTEAFFGQGTRLTVV.

This sequence joins TRBV19 and TRBJ1-5, with a tentative D call TRBD1 (5 bases). Germline V gene sequence: CDR1 LNHDA, CDR2 SQIVND (reference sequence). Between the trimmed V and J ends, which lost 2 bases and 5 bases, there was a span of 7 bases. The length of the CDR3 is 13 residues. The CDR3 spells CASSIQGYQPQHF. CDR3 in DNA: TGTGCCAGTAGTATACAGGGCTATCAGCCCCAGCATTTT.